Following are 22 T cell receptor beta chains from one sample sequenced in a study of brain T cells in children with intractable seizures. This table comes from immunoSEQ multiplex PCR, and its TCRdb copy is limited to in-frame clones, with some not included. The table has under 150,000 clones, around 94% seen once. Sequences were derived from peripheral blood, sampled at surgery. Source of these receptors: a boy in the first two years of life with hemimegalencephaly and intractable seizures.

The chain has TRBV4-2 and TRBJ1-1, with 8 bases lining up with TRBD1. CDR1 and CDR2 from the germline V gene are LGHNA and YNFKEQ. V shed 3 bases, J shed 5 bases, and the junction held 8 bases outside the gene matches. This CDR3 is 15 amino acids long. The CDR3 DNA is TGTGCCAGCAGCCAGACCGGACAGGGCGGGACTGAAGCTTTCTTT. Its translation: CASSQTGQGGTEAFF.

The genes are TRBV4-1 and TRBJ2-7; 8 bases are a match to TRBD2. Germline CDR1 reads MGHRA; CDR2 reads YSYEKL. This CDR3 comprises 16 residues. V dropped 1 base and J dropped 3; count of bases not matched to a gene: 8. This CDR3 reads CASSQVVGTRDYEQYF. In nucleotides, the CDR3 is TGCGCCAGCAGCCAAGTAGTCGGGACTAGGGACTACGAGCAGTACTTC.

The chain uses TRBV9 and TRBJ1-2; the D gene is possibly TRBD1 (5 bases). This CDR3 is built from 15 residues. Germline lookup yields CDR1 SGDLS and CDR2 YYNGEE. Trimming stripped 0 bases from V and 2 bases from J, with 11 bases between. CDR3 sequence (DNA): TGTGCCAGCAGCGTAGGGGAGGGGCGAAACTATGGCTACACCTTC. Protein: CASSVGEGRNYGYTF.

CDR3 coding DNA: TGCGCCAGCAGCCTCCCGGGACTAGCGTCAGATACCACCACAATGCAGTTCTTC. Residues: CASSLPGLASDTTTMQFF. The V call is TRBV4-1, the J call TRBJ2-1; 10 bases line up with TRBD2. Germline trimming cut 4 bases from V and 12 bases from J; bases unmatched to any gene: 21. CDR1 is MGHRA, CDR2 YSYEKL, per germline. CDR3 size: 18 residues.

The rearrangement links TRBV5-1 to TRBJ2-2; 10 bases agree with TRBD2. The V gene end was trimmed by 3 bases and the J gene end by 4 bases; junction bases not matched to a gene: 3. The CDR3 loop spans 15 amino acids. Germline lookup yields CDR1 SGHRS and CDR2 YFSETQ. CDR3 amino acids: CASSSGLAATGELFF. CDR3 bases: TGCGCCAGCAGCTCTGGACTAGCGGCCACCGGGGAGCTGTTTTTT.

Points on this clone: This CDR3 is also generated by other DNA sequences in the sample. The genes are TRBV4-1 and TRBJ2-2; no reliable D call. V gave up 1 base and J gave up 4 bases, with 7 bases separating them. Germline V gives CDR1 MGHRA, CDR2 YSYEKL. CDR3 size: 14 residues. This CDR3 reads CASSQGTRTGELFF. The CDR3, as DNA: TGCGCCAGCAGCCAAGGAACCCGCACCGGGGAGCTGTTTTTT.

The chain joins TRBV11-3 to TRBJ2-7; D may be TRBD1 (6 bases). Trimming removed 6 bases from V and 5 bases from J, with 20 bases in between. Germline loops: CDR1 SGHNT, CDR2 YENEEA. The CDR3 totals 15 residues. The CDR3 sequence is CASSPSETGSHEQYF. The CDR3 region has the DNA TGTGCCAGCAGTCCATCGGAGACAGGTTCCCACGAGCAGTACTTC.

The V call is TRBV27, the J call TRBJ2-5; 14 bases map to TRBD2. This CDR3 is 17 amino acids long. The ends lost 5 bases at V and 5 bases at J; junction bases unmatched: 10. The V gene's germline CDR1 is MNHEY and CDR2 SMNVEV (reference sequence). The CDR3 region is CASSPRLAGGPLETQYF. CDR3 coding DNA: TGTGCCAGCAGTCCCCGACTAGCGGGAGGGCCACTTGAGACCCAGTACTTC.

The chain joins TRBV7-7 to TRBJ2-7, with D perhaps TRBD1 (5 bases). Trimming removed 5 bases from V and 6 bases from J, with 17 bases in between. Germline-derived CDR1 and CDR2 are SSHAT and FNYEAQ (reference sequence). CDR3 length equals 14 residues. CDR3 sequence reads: CASSTNPTAPEQYF. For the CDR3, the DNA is TGTGCCAGCAGCACCAACCCGACAGCCCCCGAGCAGTACTTC.

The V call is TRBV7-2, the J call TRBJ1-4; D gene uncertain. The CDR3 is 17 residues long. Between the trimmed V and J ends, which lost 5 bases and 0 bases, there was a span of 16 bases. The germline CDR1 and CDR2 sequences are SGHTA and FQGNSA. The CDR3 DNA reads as TGTGCCAGCAGCCCCAGACAAGGGCCTGCAACTAATGAAAAACTGTTTTTT. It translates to CASSPRQGPATNEKLFF. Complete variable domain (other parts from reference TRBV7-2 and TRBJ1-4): GAGVSQSPSNKVTEKGKDVELRCDPISGHTALYWYRQSLGQGLEFLIYFQGNSAPDKSGLPSDRFSAERTGGSVSTLTIQRTQQEDSAVYLCASSPRQGPATNEKLFFGSGTQLSVL.

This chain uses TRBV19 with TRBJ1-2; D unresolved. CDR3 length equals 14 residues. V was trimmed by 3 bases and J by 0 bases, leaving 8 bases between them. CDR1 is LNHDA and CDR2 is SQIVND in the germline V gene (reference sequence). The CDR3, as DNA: TGTGCCAGTAGTATCTCCCTAGCTAACTATGGCTACACCTTC. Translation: CASSISLANYGYTF.

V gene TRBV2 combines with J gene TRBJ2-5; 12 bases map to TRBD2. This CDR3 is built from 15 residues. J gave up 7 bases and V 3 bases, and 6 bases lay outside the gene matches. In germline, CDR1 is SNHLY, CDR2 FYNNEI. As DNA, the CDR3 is TGTGCCAGCAGTGAGTCTAGCGGGAGGGATAGGACCCAGTACTTC. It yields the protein CASSESSGRDRTQYF. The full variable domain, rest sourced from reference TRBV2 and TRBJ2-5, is EPEVTQTPSHQVTQMGQEVILRCVPISNHLYFYWYRQILGQKVEFLVSFYNNEISEKSEIFDDQFSVERPDGSNFTLKIRSTKLEDSAMYFCASSESSGRDRTQYFGPGTRLLVL.

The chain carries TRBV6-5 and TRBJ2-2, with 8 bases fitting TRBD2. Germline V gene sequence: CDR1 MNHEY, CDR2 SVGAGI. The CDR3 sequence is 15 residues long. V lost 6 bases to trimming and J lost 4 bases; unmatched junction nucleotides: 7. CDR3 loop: CASSRGGETTGELFF. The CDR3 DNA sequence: TGTGCCAGCAGCCGGGGGGGGGAAACCACCGGGGAGCTGTTTTTT.

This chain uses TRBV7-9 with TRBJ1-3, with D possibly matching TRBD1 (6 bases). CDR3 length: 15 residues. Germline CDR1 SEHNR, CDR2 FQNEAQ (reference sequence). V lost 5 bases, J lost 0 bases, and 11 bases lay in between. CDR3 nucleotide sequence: TGTGCCAGCAGCGCCTCAGGGGCCTCTGGAAACACCATATATTTT. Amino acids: CASSASGASGNTIYF. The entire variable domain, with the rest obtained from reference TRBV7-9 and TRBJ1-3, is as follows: DTGVSQNPRHKITKRGQNVTFRCDPISEHNRLYWYRQTLGQGPEFLTYFQNEAQLEKSRLLSDRFSAERPKGSFSTLEIQRTEQGDSAMYLCASSASGASGNTIYFGEGSWLTVV.

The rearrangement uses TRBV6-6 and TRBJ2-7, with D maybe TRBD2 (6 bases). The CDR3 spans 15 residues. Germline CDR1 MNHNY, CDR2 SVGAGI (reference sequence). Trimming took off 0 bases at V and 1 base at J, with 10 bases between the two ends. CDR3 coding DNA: TGTGCCAGCAGTTACTCAACCGGGGGTTCCTACGAGCAGTACTTC. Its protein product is CASSYSTGGSYEQYF.

CDR3: CASSQGDKDYEQYF. As DNA, the CDR3 is TGTGCCAGCAGCCAAGGGGACAAGGACTACGAGCAGTACTTC. J is TRBJ2-7 and V is TRBV4-2; maybe TRBD1 (6 bases). Germline V gene data show CDR1 as LGHNA and CDR2 as YNFKEQ. This CDR3 spans 14 amino acids. Trimming took 1 base from V and 3 from J, leaving 10 bases between them.

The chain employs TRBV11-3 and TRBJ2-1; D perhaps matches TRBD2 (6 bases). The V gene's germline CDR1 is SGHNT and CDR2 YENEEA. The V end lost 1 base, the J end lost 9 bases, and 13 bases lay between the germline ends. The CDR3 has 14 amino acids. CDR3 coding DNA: TGTGCCAGCAGCTTAGCGGGAGAATCAGGTGAGCAGTTCTTC. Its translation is CASSLAGESGEQFF.

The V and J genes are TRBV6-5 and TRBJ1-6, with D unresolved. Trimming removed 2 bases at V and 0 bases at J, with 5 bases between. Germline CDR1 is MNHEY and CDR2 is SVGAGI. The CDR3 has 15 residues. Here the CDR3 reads CASSYRSSYNSPLHF. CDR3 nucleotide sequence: TGTGCCAGCAGTTACAGGAGCTCCTATAATTCACCCCTCCACTTT.

Written as DNA, the CDR3 is TGCGCCAGCAGCTTGGCGGGGAACTATGGCTACACCTTC. It codes for CASSLAGNYGYTF. The V call is TRBV5-1, the J call TRBJ1-2; no reliable D call. Germline V lookup: CDR1 SGHRS, CDR2 YFSETQ. V lost 0 bases, J lost 2 bases, and 5 bases lay in between. The CDR3 has 13 residues.

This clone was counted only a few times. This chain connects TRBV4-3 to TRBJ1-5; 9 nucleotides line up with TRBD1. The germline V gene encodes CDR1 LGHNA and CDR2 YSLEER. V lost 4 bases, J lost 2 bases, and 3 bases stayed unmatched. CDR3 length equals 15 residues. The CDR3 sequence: CASSPWTGGNQPQHF. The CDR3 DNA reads TGCGCCAGCAGCCCCTGGACAGGGGGCAATCAGCCCCAGCATTTT.

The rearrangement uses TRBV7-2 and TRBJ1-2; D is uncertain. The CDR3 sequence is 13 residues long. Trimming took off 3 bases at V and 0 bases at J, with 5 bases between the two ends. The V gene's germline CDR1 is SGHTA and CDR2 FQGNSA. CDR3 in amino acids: CASSFTANYGYTF. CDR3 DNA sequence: TGTGCCAGCAGCTTTACAGCTAACTATGGCTACACCTTC.

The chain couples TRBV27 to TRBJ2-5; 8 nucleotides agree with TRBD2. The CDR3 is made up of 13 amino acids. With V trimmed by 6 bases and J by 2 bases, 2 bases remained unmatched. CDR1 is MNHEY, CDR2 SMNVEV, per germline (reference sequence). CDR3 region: CASSGTSQETQYF. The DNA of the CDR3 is TGTGCCAGCAGCGGGACTAGTCAAGAGACCCAGTACTTC.